This entry lists 18 T cell receptor beta chains sequenced from one sample in a study of cytomegalovirus exposure and HLA in healthy donors. With 60 Vbeta and 13 Jbeta primers, the PCR was carried out. The repertoire was sequenced with immunoSEQ multiplex PCR; TCRdb's copy has only in-frame clones and lacks some. The sample consists of 140,000 to 150,000 clones, 75% to 80% of them appearing once. Sequencing input: PBMCs. These receptors came from a woman aged 25 to 39 in good health and CMV-seronegative.

CDR3 DNA sequence: TGTGCCTGGAGTGTAGGGGTGGGGTCACCCCTCCACTTT. Translated, it gives CAWSVGVGSPLHF. This chain joins TRBV30 and TRBJ1-6, with D possibly matching TRBD1 (5 bases). The germline V gene encodes CDR1 GTSNPN and CDR2 SVGIG (reference sequence). V was trimmed by 0 bases and J by 10 bases, leaving 10 bases between them. There are 13 residues in the CDR3.

This clone was found once. The DNA of the CDR3 is TGTGCCAGTACCAAAACTAGCGGGGGGTTCAAAAATACGCAGTATTTT. This gives the protein CASTKTSGGFKNTQYF. The V gene is TRBV19, the J gene TRBJ2-3; 12 bases match TRBD2. This CDR3 has 16 residues. The germline gives CDR1 LNHDA, CDR2 SQIVND (reference sequence). Unmatched junction bases numbered 12, after V lost 7 bases and J lost 7 bases.

In its sample, this clone was seen a few times. V usage is TRBV5-1 and J usage is TRBJ1-1; perhaps TRBD1 as D (6 bases). The CDR3 has 15 amino acids. Germline lookup yields CDR1 SGHRS and CDR2 YFSETQ. Trimming left V 4 bases short and J 1 base short, with 14 bases between. The CDR3: CASSVKDSWNTEAFF. CDR3 sequence (DNA): TGCGCCAGCAGCGTGAAGGACAGCTGGAACACTGAAGCTTTCTTT.

This clone appeared a few times. The J gene is TRBJ2-7, the V gene TRBV2, with D unclear. Germline V CDR1 and CDR2: SNHLY, FYNNEI. This CDR3 region has 13 residues. Trimming stripped 11 bases from V and 5 bases from J, with 19 bases between. The CDR3 region is CAGARVYGDEQYF. The CDR3 DNA is TGTGCCGGTGCGAGAGTTTACGGAGACGAGCAGTACTTC.

The chain employs TRBV5-1 and TRBJ1-1; unclear D gene. The germline CDR1 and CDR2 sequences are SGHRS and YFSETQ. The CDR3 length is 14 residues. Between the trimmed V and J ends, which lost 2 bases and 4 bases, there was a span of 12 bases. CDR3 loop: CASSFHAEGTEAFF. The DNA for the CDR3 is TGCGCCAGCAGCTTCCATGCGGAGGGCACTGAAGCTTTCTTT.

V is TRBV6-5 and J is TRBJ2-1, with a tentative D call TRBD2 (7 bases). The CDR3 runs 15 residues. Germline V CDR1 and CDR2: MNHEY, SVGAGI. V lost 2 bases to trimming and J lost 8 bases, with 16 bases between them. The CDR3 protein is CASSYGLTGGYEQFF. The CDR3 DNA reads as TGTGCCAGCAGTTACGGTTTGACGGGGGGCTATGAGCAGTTCTTC.

This chain uses TRBV6-1 with TRBJ1-2, with TRBD1 identical over 11 bases. Germline values: CDR1 MNHNS, CDR2 SASEGT. This CDR3 has 14 amino acids. After removal of 8 bases from V and 8 bases from J, the junction contained 10 bases not matched to a gene. The chain's CDR3 is CASATDRGLRGYTF. The CDR3 DNA reads as TGTGCCAGCGCGACGGACAGGGGGCTAAGAGGCTACACCTTC.

The V call is TRBV23-1, the J call TRBJ2-3, with 13 bases that match TRBD2. TRBV23-1 is known as an ORF, though its function is uncertain. The CDR3 covers 17 residues. V lost 0 bases to trimming and J lost 1 base; unmatched junction nucleotides: 1. The CDR3 loop is CASSQSGTSGGTDTQYF. The CDR3 DNA is TGCGCCAGCAGTCAATCCGGGACTAGCGGGGGCACAGATACGCAGTATTTT.

J is TRBJ2-3 and V is TRBV6-5, with 8 bases fitting TRBD2. Germline V lookup: CDR1 MNHEY, CDR2 SVGAGI. With V trimmed by 2 bases and J by 3 bases, 7 bases remained unmatched. This CDR3 is built from 16 residues. The CDR3 DNA reads TGTGCCAGCAGTTACGGGGCGGCGGGGGGTACAGATACGCAGTATTTT. This encodes CASSYGAAGGTDTQYF.

The rearrangement joins TRBV4-1 to TRBJ2-5; no clear D gene. CDR1 and CDR2 (germline): MGHRA, YSYEKL. V lost 0 bases, J lost 2 bases, and 10 bases lay in between. CDR3 length: 15 residues. This CDR3 is CASSQDLTEQETQYF. The CDR3 DNA sequence: TGCGCCAGCAGCCAAGATTTAACAGAGCAAGAGACCCAGTACTTC.

In its sample, this clone was seen a few times. The rearrangement uses TRBV4-1 and TRBJ1-6, with a tentative D call TRBD1 (5 bases). V dropped 1 base and J dropped 6 bases, with 22 bases sitting between them. This CDR3 region has 19 residues. Germline V lookup: CDR1 MGHRA, CDR2 YSYEKL. CDR3 bases: TGCGCCAGCAGCCAAGTAGTAATGTGGCGACGGGACTCTAATTCACCCCTCCACTTT. The encoded protein is CASSQVVMWRRDSNSPLHF.

The rearrangement links TRBV19 to TRBJ2-5, with D perhaps TRBD1 (5 bases). CDR1 and CDR2 (germline): LNHDA, SQIVND (reference sequence). V was trimmed by 3 bases and J by 5 bases, leaving 10 bases between them. CDR3 size: 13 residues. CDR3 sequence (DNA): TGTGCCAGTAGTATGTCAGCAGGGGAGACCCAGTACTTC. Translated: CASSMSAGETQYF.

On this clone: Distinct nucleotide sequences in the sample also encode this CDR3. This chain links TRBV19 with TRBJ1-3; D is unclear. Trimming cost V 5 bases and J 4 bases, with 12 bases left between them. The CDR3 contains 14 residues. Per the germline V gene, CDR1 is LNHDA and CDR2 is SQIVND (reference sequence). The CDR3 spells CASSPGSSGNTIYF. The CDR3 DNA reads as TGTGCCAGTAGTCCAGGATCCTCGGGAAACACCATATATTTT.

The V and J genes are TRBV7-2 and TRBJ1-1; D might be TRBD1 (6 bases). The V end was cut by 1 base, the J end by 2 bases, with 11 bases between. The V gene's germline CDR1 is SGHTA and CDR2 FQGNSA. The CDR3 has 15 residues. The CDR3 reads CASSLVWTDNTEAFF. CDR3 in DNA: TGTGCCAGCAGCTTAGTATGGACAGACAACACTGAAGCTTTCTTT. Full variable domain (outside the CDR3, taken from reference TRBV7-2 and TRBJ1-1): GAGVSQSPSNKVTEKGKDVELRCDPISGHTALYWYRQSLGQGLEFLIYFQGNSAPDKSGLPSDRFSAERTGGSVSTLTIQRTQQEDSAVYLCASSLVWTDNTEAFFGQGTRLTVV.

The rearrangement joins TRBV30 to TRBJ2-5; TRBD2 matches 8 bases. The DNA end favors TRBJ2-7, so the J call may be wrong. In germline, CDR1 is GTSNPN, CDR2 SVGIG (reference sequence). This CDR3 region has 12 residues. The CDR3 spells CAWSGGVHEQYF. The DNA of the CDR3 is TGTGCCTGGAGCGGGGGGGTCCACGAGCAGTACTTC.

The V gene is TRBV9, the J gene TRBJ1-5; possibly TRBD1 for D (5 bases). Germline V gene lookup returns CDR1 SGDLS and CDR2 YYNGEE. The V and J ends lost 2 bases and 7 bases respectively, with 16 bases between them. The CDR3 has 15 residues. The CDR3 bases are TGTGCCAGCAGCGTGGGGACTGGGGAAATCCAGCCCCAGCATTTT. Translated, it gives CASSVGTGEIQPQHF.

The chain uses TRBV9 and TRBJ2-5, with 7 bases identical to TRBD1. The ends lost 2 bases at V and 5 bases at J; junction bases unmatched: 9. The CDR3 is 15 residues long. The germline V gene has CDR1 SGDLS and CDR2 YYNGEE. CDR3 sequence: CASSVRQGAAETQYF. The CDR3 DNA reads TGTGCCAGCAGCGTCAGACAGGGAGCGGCGGAGACCCAGTACTTC.

V usage is TRBV6-5 and J usage is TRBJ1-1; TRBD1 might be the D (6 bases). The CDR3 spans 15 residues. CDR1 is MNHEY, CDR2 SVGAGI, per germline. V lost 6 bases, J lost 0 bases, and 14 bases lay in between. The CDR3 nucleotides read TGTGCCAGCAGGCTACGACAGGAGGTGAACACTGAAGCTTTCTTT. This translates into CASRLRQEVNTEAFF.